These 6 T cell receptor beta chains were all obtained from the same sample, sequenced in a study of cytomegalovirus exposure and HLA in healthy donors. The primer mix had 60 Vbeta and 13 Jbeta primers. Method: immunoSEQ multiplex PCR; TCRdb's copy keeps in-frame clones and lacks some. Of about 220,000 clones listed, more than 65% are singletons. The specimen sequenced was PBMCs. The receptors stem from a man aged 18 to 30 in good health and CMV-seronegative.

This rearrangement joins TRBV12-5 to TRBJ2-5, with TRBD2 identical over 8 bases. The germline V gene has CDR1 LGHNT and CDR2 FRNRAP. The V segment lost 1 base and the J segment 0 bases; nucleotides outside the gene matches: 10. This CDR3 has 18 amino acids. CDR3 bases: TGTGCTAGTGGTTTGGGGCAAGCGGGAGTGTGGTACCAAGAGACCCAGTACTTC. This sequence encodes CASGLGQAGVWYQETQYF.

In DNA form, the CDR3 reads TGTGCCAGTAGTTTTTCATGGACAGAAGCTTTCTTT. Its translation is CASSFSWTEAFF. The rearrangement links TRBV19 to TRBJ1-1, with a possible D match to TRBD1 (5 bases). Deletions cut 5 bases from V and 8 bases from J, with 12 bases between. The V gene's germline CDR1 is LNHDA and CDR2 SQIVND (reference sequence). The CDR3 totals 12 residues. The whole variable domain, remainder taken from reference TRBV19 and TRBJ1-1, is DGGITQSPKYLFRKEGQNVTLSCEQNLNHDAMYWYRQDPGQGLRLIYYSQIVNDFQKGDIAEGYSVSREKKESFPLTVTSAQKNPTAFYLCASSFSWTEAFFGQGTRLTVV.

The CDR3 nucleotides are TGTGCCAGCAGGTCCCCGGGGAGCTCTGGAAACACCATATATTTT. Encoded protein: CASRSPGSSGNTIYF. The rearrangement joins TRBV6-5 to TRBJ1-3, with D unclear. This CDR3 spans 15 amino acids. Trimming removed 6 bases at V and 0 bases at J, with 12 bases between. CDR1 is MNHEY and CDR2 is SVGAGI in the germline V gene.

The chain links TRBV5-1 to TRBJ1-1; 9 bases agree with TRBD1. This CDR3 is 15 amino acids long. Per germline, CDR1 SGHRS and CDR2 YFSETQ. V lost 5 bases to trimming and J lost 5 bases; unmatched junction nucleotides: 10. This CDR3 reads CASRRGQGMVTEAFF. The CDR3 region has the DNA TGCGCCAGCAGACGCGGACAGGGGATGGTTACTGAAGCTTTCTTT.

The chain couples TRBV21-1 to TRBJ2-3; the D call of TRBD2 is as the table states it, not checked on the DNA. TRBV21-1 is termed a pseudogene. This CDR3 contains 15 residues. The chain's CDR3 is CASSKAPRVRNTQYF. The CDR3 DNA sequence: TGTGCCAGCAGCAAAGCGCCGAGGGTGAGGAATACGCAGTATTTT.

V gene TRBV4-1 combines with J gene TRBJ2-7; D ambiguous. This CDR3 has 13 residues. CDR1 and CDR2 (germline): MGHRA, YSYEKL. V lost 1 base and J lost 3, with 7 bases in between. The chain's CDR3 is CASSQAFFYEQYF. In nucleotides, the CDR3 is TGCGCCAGCAGCCAAGCTTTTTTCTACGAGCAGTACTTC.